The sequence of this T cell receptor beta chain was determined in a study of blood T cells in healthy people across ages. Study-wide results and limits: TCR beta diversity, measured per million T cells, fell in a roughly linear way with age.

Germline V gene sequence: CDR1 MNHNS, CDR2 SASEGT. This CDR3 comprises 12 residues. With regard to this clonotype: Its antigen is currently unknown.

Then a second PCR, running about 7 to 11 cycles, was carried out with a sample-barcoded 5' primer and a J-beta primer mix. MiXCR, applied by TCRdb to the 5' RACE reads, yields one record per CDR3 protein. This sample yields about 750,000 distinct CDR3 sequences, of which 50% to 65% are seen a single time; 41% belongs to the top ten. The chain joins TRBV6-1 to TRBJ2-1; the D is unclear. The J call may not be correct, given that the DNA end is closer to TRBJ2-7. Sequenced: blood. The source is a man at least 80 years old in good health. The CDR3: CASTHRANEQYF. CDR3 nucleotides: TGTGCCAGCACTCACCGGGCCAATGAGCAGTACTTC.